The clone carrying this T cell receptor (beta chain) occurred a few times. The germline V and J ends were trimmed by 2 bases and 9 bases, with 17 bases remaining between them. The CDR3 runs 15 residues. Germline assignment: CDR1 KGHSH and CDR2 LQKENI. The record originates from a study of T cells after somatic rescue of genetic block. The repertoire was sequenced with immunoSEQ multiplex PCR; TCRdb's copy has only in-frame clones and lacks some. Of about 10,000 clones listed, around 74% are singletons. J is TRBJ1-3 and V is TRBV18, with D hard to call. The sequencing input was peripheral blood mononuclear cells (PBMCs). The origin of this receptor is a boy between 10 and 17 years old. CDR3 coding DNA: TGTGCCAGCTCACCAACCCGACGGGGAGTTGGCACCATATATTTT. Protein: CASSPTRRGVGTIYF.